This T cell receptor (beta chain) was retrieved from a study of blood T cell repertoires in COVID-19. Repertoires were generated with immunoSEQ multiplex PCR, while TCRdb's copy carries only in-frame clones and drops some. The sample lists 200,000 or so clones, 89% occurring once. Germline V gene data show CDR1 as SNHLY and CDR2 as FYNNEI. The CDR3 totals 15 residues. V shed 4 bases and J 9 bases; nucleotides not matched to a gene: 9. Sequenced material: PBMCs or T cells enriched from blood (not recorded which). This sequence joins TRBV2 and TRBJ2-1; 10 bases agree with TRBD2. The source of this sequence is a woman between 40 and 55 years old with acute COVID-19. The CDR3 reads CASSATSGAGGEQFF. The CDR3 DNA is TGTGCCAGCAGTGCAACTAGCGGGGCGGGGGGTGAGCAGTTCTTC.